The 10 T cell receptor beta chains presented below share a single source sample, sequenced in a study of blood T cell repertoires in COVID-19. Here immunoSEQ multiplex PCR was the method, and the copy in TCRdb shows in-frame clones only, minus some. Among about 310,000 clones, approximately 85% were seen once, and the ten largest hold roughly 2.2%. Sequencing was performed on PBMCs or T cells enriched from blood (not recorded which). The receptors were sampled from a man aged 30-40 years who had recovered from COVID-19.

The CDR3 sequence is CASSLGGGDEQFF. In DNA form, the CDR3 reads TGCGCCAGCAGCTTAGGAGGGGGCGATGAGCAGTTCTTC. The chain employs TRBV5-1 and TRBJ2-1; weak D call: TRBD1 (7 bases). The germline CDR1 and CDR2 sequences are SGHRS and YFSETQ. The CDR3 length is 13 residues. V lost 2 bases, J lost 8 bases, and 11 bases lay in between.

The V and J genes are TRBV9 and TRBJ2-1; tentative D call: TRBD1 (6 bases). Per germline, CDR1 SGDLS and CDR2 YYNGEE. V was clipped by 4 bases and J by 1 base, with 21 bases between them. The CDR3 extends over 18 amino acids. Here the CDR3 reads CASSPRSGDVGSYNEQFF. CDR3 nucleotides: TGTGCCAGCAGCCCCCGGTCAGGGGACGTTGGATCCTACAATGAGCAGTTCTTC.

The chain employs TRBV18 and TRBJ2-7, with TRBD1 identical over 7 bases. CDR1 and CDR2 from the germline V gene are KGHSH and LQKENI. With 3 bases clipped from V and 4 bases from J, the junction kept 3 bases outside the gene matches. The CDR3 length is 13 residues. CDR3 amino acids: CASSPAGGYEQYF. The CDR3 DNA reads TGTGCCAGCTCACCCGCAGGGGGTTACGAGCAGTACTTC. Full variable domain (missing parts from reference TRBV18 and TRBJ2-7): NAGVMQNPRHLVRRRGQEARLRCSPMKGHSHVYWYRQLPEEGLKFMVYLQKENIIDESGMPKERFSAEFPKEGPSILRIQQVVRGDSAAYFCASSPAGGYEQYFGPGTRLTVT.

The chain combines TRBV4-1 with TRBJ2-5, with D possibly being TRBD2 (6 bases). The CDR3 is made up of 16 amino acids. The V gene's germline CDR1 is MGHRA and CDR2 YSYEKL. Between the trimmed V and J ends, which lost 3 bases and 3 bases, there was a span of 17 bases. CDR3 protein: CASSHLEGGEEETQYF. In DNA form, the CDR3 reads TGCGCCAGCAGCCACCTCGAAGGCGGGGAGGAAGAGACCCAGTACTTC.

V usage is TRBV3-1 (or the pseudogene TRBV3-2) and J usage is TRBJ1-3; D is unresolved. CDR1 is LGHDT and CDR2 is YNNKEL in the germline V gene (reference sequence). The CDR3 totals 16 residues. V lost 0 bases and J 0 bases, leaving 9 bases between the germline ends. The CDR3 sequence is CASSQDTRLSGNTIYF. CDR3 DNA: TGTGCCAGCAGCCAAGACACGAGGCTCTCTGGAAACACCATATATTTT.

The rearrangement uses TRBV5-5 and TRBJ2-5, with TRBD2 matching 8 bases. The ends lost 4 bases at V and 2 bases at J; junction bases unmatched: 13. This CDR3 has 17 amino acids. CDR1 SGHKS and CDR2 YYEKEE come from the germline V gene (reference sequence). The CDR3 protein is CASSPLVGGGYQETQYF. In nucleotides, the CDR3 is TGTGCCAGCAGCCCCCTGGTAGGCGGGGGGTATCAAGAGACCCAGTACTTC.

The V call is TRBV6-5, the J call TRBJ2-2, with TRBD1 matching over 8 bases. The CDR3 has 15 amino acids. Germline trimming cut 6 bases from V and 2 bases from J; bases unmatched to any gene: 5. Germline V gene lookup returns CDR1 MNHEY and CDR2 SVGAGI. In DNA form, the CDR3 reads TGTGCCAGCAGGGTGGACAGGGTAAACACCGGGGAGCTGTTTTTT. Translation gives CASRVDRVNTGELFF.

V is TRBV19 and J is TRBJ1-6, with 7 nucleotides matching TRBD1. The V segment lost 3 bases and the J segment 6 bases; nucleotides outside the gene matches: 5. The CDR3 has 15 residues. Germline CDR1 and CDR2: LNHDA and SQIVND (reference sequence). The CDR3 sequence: CASSIKTGSNSPLHF. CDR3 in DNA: TGTGCCAGTAGTATTAAGACAGGGAGTAATTCACCCCTCCACTTT.

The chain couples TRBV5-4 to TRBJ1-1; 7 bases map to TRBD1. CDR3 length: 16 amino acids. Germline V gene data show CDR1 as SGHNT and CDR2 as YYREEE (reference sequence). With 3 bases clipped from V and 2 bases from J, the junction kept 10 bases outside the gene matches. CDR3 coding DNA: TGTGCCAGCAGCTCGCCCACTCAGGGGGACAACACTGAAGCTTTCTTT. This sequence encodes CASSSPTQGDNTEAFF.

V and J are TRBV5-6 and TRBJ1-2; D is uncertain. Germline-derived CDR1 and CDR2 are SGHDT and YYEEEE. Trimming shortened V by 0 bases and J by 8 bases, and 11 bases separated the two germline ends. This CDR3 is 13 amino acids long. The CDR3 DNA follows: TGTGCCAGCAGCTTGGGGACTTACCTCGGCTACACCTTC. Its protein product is CASSLGTYLGYTF.